The 28 T cell receptor beta chains below were found in one sample sequenced in a study of blood T cell repertoires in COVID-19. TCRdb's copy holds only in-frame clones and misses some; the assay was immunoSEQ multiplex PCR. The data show around 130,000 clones, 70% to 90% seen once. Material for sequencing was peripheral blood. These receptors all come from a man in his sixties with acute or convalescent COVID-19.

V gene TRBV28 combines with J gene TRBJ2-2, with D possibly being TRBD2 (6 bases). Per germline, CDR1 MDHEN and CDR2 SYDVKM. Deletions cut 5 bases from V and 0 bases from J, with 16 bases between. The CDR3 sequence is 17 residues long. CDR3 DNA sequence: TGTGCCAGCAGTCCGAAATTGACTAGTACGAACACCGGGGAGCTGTTTTTT. Residues: CASSPKLTSTNTGELFF.

This chain connects TRBV28 to TRBJ1-6; 9 positions match TRBD1. Germline CDR1 MDHEN, CDR2 SYDVKM. This CDR3 has 14 residues. V trimming: 2 bases; J trimming: 9 bases; junction bases outside the gene matches: 2. Here the CDR3 reads CASSLGDRVSPLHF. The DNA for the CDR3 is TGTGCCAGCAGTTTAGGGGACAGGGTTTCACCCCTCCACTTT.

This chain uses TRBV7-2 with TRBJ1-5; no firm D call. CDR1 is SGHTA, CDR2 FQGNSA, per germline. The CDR3 covers 14 residues. Trimming took off 1 base at V and 4 bases at J, with 8 bases between the two ends. The CDR3 spells CASSLERRNQPQHF. The CDR3, as DNA: TGTGCCAGCAGCTTAGAACGTCGGAATCAGCCCCAGCATTTT.

The V gene is TRBV30, the J gene TRBJ1-1, with D uncertain. The germline V gene has CDR1 GTSNPN and CDR2 SVGIG (reference sequence). V dropped 8 bases and J dropped 0 bases, with 16 bases sitting between them. The CDR3 loop spans 14 amino acids. The CDR3 reads CAAGIGNMNTEAFF. CDR3 in DNA: TGTGCCGCGGGAATCGGGAATATGAACACTGAAGCTTTCTTT.

The chain carries TRBV18 and TRBJ1-5; D possibly corresponds to TRBD1 (6 bases). Per the germline V gene, CDR1 is KGHSH and CDR2 is LQKENI. The CDR3 totals 15 residues. The V end lost 6 bases, the J end lost 1 base, and 13 bases lay between the germline ends. In DNA, the CDR3 is TGTGCCAGCTCCTCAGGGGTATCCAGCAATCAGCCCCAGCATTTT. Encoded protein: CASSSGVSSNQPQHF.

This chain joins TRBV4-2 and TRBJ2-1; D is possibly TRBD2 (5 bases). V lost 4 bases, J lost 0 bases, and 10 bases lay in between. Germline loops: CDR1 LGHNA, CDR2 YNFKEQ. This CDR3 is 15 amino acids long. In DNA form, the CDR3 reads TGTGCCAGCAGCCGAGAAGCGGACTCCTACAATGAGCAGTTCTTC. Translation gives CASSREADSYNEQFF.

This clone appeared a few times. The chain employs TRBV29-1 and TRBJ1-1, with D unclear. The ends were cut back, 1 base at V and 0 bases at J, with 9 bases in the middle. This CDR3 has 14 residues. CDR1 is SQVTM and CDR2 is ANQGSEA in the germline V gene. The CDR3 DNA reads as TGCAGCGTTGAAGGGGCGGACTTGAACACTGAAGCTTTCTTT. This gives the protein CSVEGADLNTEAFF.

This sequence joins TRBV7-2 and TRBJ2-1; D might be TRBD2 (6 bases). V lost 0 bases to trimming and J lost 7 bases, with 13 bases between them. This CDR3 has 15 amino acids. The germline gives CDR1 SGHTA, CDR2 FQGNSA. In DNA, the CDR3 is TGTGCCAGCAGCTTAGCCCAGGGACGGGGGAATGAGCAGTTCTTC. Translating it yields CASSLAQGRGNEQFF.

The CDR3 coding sequence is TGCGCCAGCAGCCAAGATCGGGGGGGACCAGCGGGTTCACCCCTCCACTTT. This encodes CASSQDRGGPAGSPLHF. The chain has TRBV4-1 and TRBJ1-6; a possible D gene is TRBD1 (5 bases). The germline gives CDR1 MGHRA, CDR2 YSYEKL. The CDR3 is 17 residues long. Trimming removed 0 bases from V and 9 bases from J, with 18 bases in between.

This clone came up once. This same CDR3 is encoded by further DNA sequences in the sample. This chain uses TRBV19 with TRBJ2-3, with D perhaps matching TRBD2 (6 bases). CDR1 is LNHDA, CDR2 SQIVND, per germline (reference sequence). The CDR3 extends over 14 amino acids. The germline V and J ends were trimmed by 1 base and 6 bases, with 11 bases remaining between them. The CDR3, as DNA: TGTGCCAGTAGTATAGGTAGTGGAGGGGATACGCAGTATTTT. It encodes CASSIGSGGDTQYF.

V usage is TRBV10-3 and J usage is TRBJ1-1; D gene unclear. The CDR3 spans 13 residues. Trimming took 7 bases from V and 6 from J, leaving 15 bases between them. Per germline, CDR1 ENHRY and CDR2 SYGVKD. The CDR3 protein is CAITPGSGAEAFF. The DNA for the CDR3 is TGTGCCATCACCCCGGGAAGCGGGGCTGAAGCTTTCTTT.

This rearrangement joins TRBV6-2 or TRBV6-3 to TRBJ1-2, with D perhaps TRBD1 (6 bases). The CDR3 runs to 15 residues. CDR1 is MNHEY and CDR2 is SVGEGT in the germline V gene. Trimming pared 5 bases from V and 2 bases from J, leaving 15 bases between. The CDR3 here is CASSATGQGNYGYTF. CDR3 bases: TGTGCCAGCAGTGCAACGGGACAAGGAAACTATGGCTACACCTTC.

CDR3 nucleotides: TGTGCCAGCAGCCCGAGACTAGCGGGAGGCTCCTACGAGCAGTACTTC. This translates into CASSPRLAGGSYEQYF. The V and J genes are TRBV7-9 and TRBJ2-7; TRBD2 matches at 13 bases. The CDR3 has 16 residues. CDR1 SEHNR and CDR2 FQNEAQ come from the germline V gene (reference sequence). V gave up 5 bases and J gave up 0 bases; unmatched junction bases: 4. Variable domain in full (rest from reference TRBV7-9 and TRBJ2-7): DTGVSQNPRHKITKRGQNVTFRCDPISEHNRLYWYRQTLGQGPEFLTYFQNEAQLEKSRLLSDRFSAERPKGSFSTLEIQRTEQGDSAMYLCASSPRLAGGSYEQYFGPGTRLTVT.

The V call is TRBV27, the J call TRBJ2-7; 11 bases are shared with TRBD1. The CDR3 is made up of 15 amino acids. Germline lookup yields CDR1 MNHEY and CDR2 SMNVEV (reference sequence). Trimming removed 3 bases from V and 7 bases from J; junction bases left unmatched: 8. In DNA, the CDR3 is TGTGCCAGCAGTTTTCACGGGACAGGGGGTGGGGAGCAGTACTTC. Encoded protein: CASSFHGTGGGEQYF.

The chain couples TRBV30 to TRBJ1-4; perhaps TRBD1 as D (6 bases). Germline V gives CDR1 GTSNPN, CDR2 SVGIG (reference sequence). This CDR3 has 15 residues. Trimming left V 2 bases short and J 8 bases short, with 18 bases between. CDR3 in DNA: TGTGCCTGGAGTCCTCCGGGGGGGCAGGGGGAAAAACTGTTTTTT. Its translation: CAWSPPGGQGEKLFF.

This clone was seen just once. The chain combines TRBV15 with TRBJ2-1; a weak D match, TRBD1 (5 bases). Germline CDR1 and CDR2: LNHNV and YYDKDF (reference sequence). This CDR3 is 14 amino acids long. The germline V and J ends were trimmed by 2 bases and 3 bases, with 8 bases remaining between them. The CDR3 DNA sequence: TGTGCCACCAGCAGACCTCAGGGCTACAATGAGCAGTTCTTC. Protein sequence: CATSRPQGYNEQFF.

The chain has TRBV7-9 and TRBJ2-7, with TRBD1 matching 8 bases. Looked up from germline, CDR1 is SEHNR and CDR2 is FQNEAQ (reference sequence). The ends lost 5 bases at V and 4 bases at J; junction bases unmatched: 13. The CDR3 covers 16 residues. CDR3 DNA sequence: TGTGCCAGCAGCCCCGGACAGGGACGGTCCCTTTACGAGCAGTACTTC. It specifies CASSPGQGRSLYEQYF.

The V and J genes are TRBV4-1 and TRBJ2-1; 7 bases map to TRBD2. This CDR3 spans 14 amino acids. The V gene end was trimmed by 4 bases and the J gene end by 15 bases; junction bases not matched to a gene: 15. Germline V gives CDR1 MGHRA, CDR2 YSYEKL. The CDR3 protein is CASSLLGLGGVLFF. Written as DNA, the CDR3 is TGCGCCAGCAGCCTTCTAGGACTAGGTGGCGTCCTGTTCTTC.

V is TRBV30 and J is TRBJ2-7; the match to TRBD2 covers 10 bases. From germline, CDR1 is GTSNPN and CDR2 SVGIG (reference sequence). CDR3 size: 18 residues. The V segment lost 5 bases and the J segment 7 bases; nucleotides outside the gene matches: 23. CDR3 in DNA: TGTGCCTGGGGTACTGGGGCTAGCGGGAGAAATCCGGGGAGGGAGCAGTACTTC. Protein sequence: CAWGTGASGRNPGREQYF.

This clone appeared a few times. J is TRBJ2-1 and V is TRBV7-2, with 8 bases identical to TRBD2. Germline values: CDR1 SGHTA, CDR2 FQGNSA. V shed 5 bases and J 1 base; nucleotides not matched to a gene: 13. The CDR3 runs to 18 residues. The DNA for the CDR3 is TGTGCCAGCAGCCGCTCGCCCCCGGGACTAGGGTCCTACAATGAGCAGTTCTTC. Amino acid sequence: CASSRSPPGLGSYNEQFF.

The rearrangement uses TRBV27 and TRBJ1-1, with D possibly matching TRBD1 (5 bases). The CDR3 covers 15 residues. The V end was cut by 3 bases, the J end by 2 bases, with 13 bases between. CDR1 and CDR2 (germline): MNHEY, SMNVEV (reference sequence). The CDR3 is CASSLAAGRNTEAFF. Written as DNA, the CDR3 is TGTGCCAGCAGTTTGGCCGCAGGGCGTAACACTGAAGCTTTCTTT.

This rearrangement joins TRBV25-1 to TRBJ2-6; a weak D match, TRBD1 (6 bases). Germline CDR1 MGHDK, CDR2 SYGVNS. This CDR3 comprises 17 residues. The ends were cut back, 2 bases at V and 3 bases at J, with 14 bases in the middle. This chain's CDR3 is CASSEGGAGFGANVLTF. For the CDR3, the DNA is TGTGCCAGCAGTGAAGGGGGCGCTGGATTTGGGGCCAACGTCCTGACTTTC.

J is TRBJ1-1 and V is TRBV11-2; D gene ambiguous. There are 15 residues in the CDR3. With 2 bases removed from V and 7 bases from J, the gap between germline ends came to 17 bases. Germline CDR1 is SGHAT and CDR2 is FQNNGV. The CDR3 sequence is CASSLSPGAMGEAFF. CDR3 in DNA: TGTGCCAGCAGCTTATCGCCGGGAGCGATGGGTGAAGCTTTCTTT.

The genes are TRBV7-3 and TRBJ2-5; a possible D gene is TRBD1 (6 bases). Trimming cost V 4 bases and J 5 bases, with 8 bases left between them. This CDR3 comprises 12 residues. The germline V gene encodes CDR1 SGHTA and CDR2 FQGTGA. The CDR3 DNA follows: TGTGCCAGCAGCTCCAGGGGCGAGACCCAGTACTTC. It yields the protein CASSSRGETQYF.

The chain couples TRBV6-2 or TRBV6-3 to TRBJ2-3; 10 nucleotides align to TRBD1. The V and J ends lost 5 bases and 4 bases, in that order; junction bases with no gene match: 6. This CDR3 contains 15 residues. Germline lookup yields CDR1 MNHEY and CDR2 SVGEGT. The DNA for the CDR3 is TGTGCCAGCAGTACGGGACAGGGGCAGGCAGATACGCAGTATTTT. Encoded protein: CASSTGQGQADTQYF.

The CDR3 nucleotides are TGTGCCACCAGTGATAAACTAGCGTCAAGAGATACGCAGTATTTT. Protein sequence: CATSDKLASRDTQYF. The rearrangement joins TRBV24-1 to TRBJ2-3; 7 bases agree with TRBD2. Germline CDR1 and CDR2: KGHDR and SFDVKD. The CDR3 covers 15 residues. V lost 3 bases, J lost 5 bases, and 7 bases stayed unmatched.

This chain joins TRBV15 and TRBJ2-6; 9 bases line up with TRBD1. This CDR3 is 18 amino acids long. V shed 4 bases, J shed 1 base, and the junction held 8 bases outside the gene matches. CDR1 and CDR2 from the germline V gene are LNHNV and YYDKDF (reference sequence). CDR3 amino acids: CATSTGAGQGSGANVLTF. CDR3 DNA: TGTGCCACCAGCACCGGAGCGGGACAGGGATCTGGGGCCAACGTCCTGACTTTC. Using reference TRBV15 and TRBJ2-6 for the parts outside the CDR3, the full variable domain is DAMVIQNPRYQVTQFGKPVTLSCSQTLNHNVMYWYQQKSSQAPKLLFHYYDKDFNNEADTPDNFQSRRPNTSFCFLDIRSPGLGDTAMYLCATSTGAGQGSGANVLTFGAGSRLTVL.

This sequence joins TRBV7-3 and TRBJ2-3; D call uncertain. The CDR3 runs 13 residues. Germline values: CDR1 SGHTA, CDR2 FQGTGA. V gave up 5 bases and J gave up 0 bases, with 6 bases separating them. The CDR3 DNA is TGTGCCAGCAGCAGAGCAAGCACAGATACGCAGTATTTT. Its protein product is CASSRASTDTQYF. The full variable domain, rest sourced from reference TRBV7-3 and TRBJ2-3, is GAGVSQTPSNKVTEKGKYVELRCDPISGHTALYWYRQSLGQGPEFLIYFQGTGAADDSGLPNDRFFAVRPEGSVSTLKIQRTERGDSAVYLCASSRASTDTQYFGPGTRLTVL.